This TCR beta chain was sequenced in a study of OX40 agonist ivuxolimab in advanced cancers. About the research overall: Patients undergoing dose escalation presented with hepatocellular carcinoma, melanoma, renal cell or head and neck cancer. Study-wide points: Expanded clones tended on average to be more numerous among CD8+ T cells than CD4+. CD4+ and CD8+ T cells in blood underwent clonal expansion by week 6 at 0.1 to 3.0 mg/kg.

This clone was detected once. The antigen is not known. Data came from immunoSEQ multiplex PCR; TCRdb stores just in-frame clones and leaves some out. The sample holds tens of thousands of clones, around 87% seen once. Germline assignment: CDR1 MGHRA and CDR2 YSYEKL. V lost 2 bases to trimming and J lost 0 bases; unmatched junction nucleotides: 7. CDR3 length: 18 amino acids. Cycle 7 day 1, cycle 4 day 1, and baseline were the timepoints at which blood was sampled. Here the sequenced sample was CD4+ or CD8+ T cells sorted from blood, taken in a trial of the OX40 agonist ivuxolimab. This sequence was found in an adult with an advanced solid tumor such as melanoma, head and neck, liver or kidney cancer. The rearrangement joins TRBV4-1 to TRBJ1-3, with 10 nucleotides matching TRBD1. The DNA for the CDR3 is TGCGCCAGCAGCCAACAGACAGGGGGCATACTCTCTGGAAACACCATATATTTT. This codes for CASSQQTGGILSGNTIYF.